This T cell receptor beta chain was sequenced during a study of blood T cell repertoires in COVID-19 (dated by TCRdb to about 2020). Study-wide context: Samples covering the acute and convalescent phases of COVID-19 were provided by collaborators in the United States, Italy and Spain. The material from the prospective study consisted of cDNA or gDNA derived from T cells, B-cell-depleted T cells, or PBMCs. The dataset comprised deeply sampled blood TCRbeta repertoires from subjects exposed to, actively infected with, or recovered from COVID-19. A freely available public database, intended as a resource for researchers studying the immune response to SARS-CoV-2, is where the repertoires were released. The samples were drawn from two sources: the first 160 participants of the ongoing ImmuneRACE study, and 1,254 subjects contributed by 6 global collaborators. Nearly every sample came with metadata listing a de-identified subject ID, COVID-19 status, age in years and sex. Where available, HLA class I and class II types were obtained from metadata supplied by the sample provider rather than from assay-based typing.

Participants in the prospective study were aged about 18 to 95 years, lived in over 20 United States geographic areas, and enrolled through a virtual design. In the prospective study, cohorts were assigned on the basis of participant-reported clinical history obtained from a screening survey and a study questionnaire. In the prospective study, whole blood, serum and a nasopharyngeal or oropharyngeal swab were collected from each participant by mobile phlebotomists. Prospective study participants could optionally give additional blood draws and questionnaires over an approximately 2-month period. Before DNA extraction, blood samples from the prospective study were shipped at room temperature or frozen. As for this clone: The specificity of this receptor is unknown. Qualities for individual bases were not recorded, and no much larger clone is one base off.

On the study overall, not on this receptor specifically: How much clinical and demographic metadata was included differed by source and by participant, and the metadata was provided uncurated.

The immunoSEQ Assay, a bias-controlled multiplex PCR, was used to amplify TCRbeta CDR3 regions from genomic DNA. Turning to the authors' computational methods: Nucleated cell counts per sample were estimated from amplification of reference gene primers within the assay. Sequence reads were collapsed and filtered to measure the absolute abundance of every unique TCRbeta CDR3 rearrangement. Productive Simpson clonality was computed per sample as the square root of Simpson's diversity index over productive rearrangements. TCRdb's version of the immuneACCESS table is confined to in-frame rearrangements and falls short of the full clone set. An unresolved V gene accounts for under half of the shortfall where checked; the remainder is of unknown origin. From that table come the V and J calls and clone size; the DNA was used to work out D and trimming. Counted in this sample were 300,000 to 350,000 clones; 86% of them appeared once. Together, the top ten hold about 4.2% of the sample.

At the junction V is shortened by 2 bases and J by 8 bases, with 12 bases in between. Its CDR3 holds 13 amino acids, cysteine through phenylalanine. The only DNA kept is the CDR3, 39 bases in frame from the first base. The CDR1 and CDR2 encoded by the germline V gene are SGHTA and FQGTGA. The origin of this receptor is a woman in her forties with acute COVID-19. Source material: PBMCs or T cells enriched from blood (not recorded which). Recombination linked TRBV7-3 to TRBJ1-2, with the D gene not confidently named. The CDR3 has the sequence CASSLSGVEGYTF. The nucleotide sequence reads TGTGCCAGCAGCTTATCGGGTGTTGAGGGCTACACCTTC.